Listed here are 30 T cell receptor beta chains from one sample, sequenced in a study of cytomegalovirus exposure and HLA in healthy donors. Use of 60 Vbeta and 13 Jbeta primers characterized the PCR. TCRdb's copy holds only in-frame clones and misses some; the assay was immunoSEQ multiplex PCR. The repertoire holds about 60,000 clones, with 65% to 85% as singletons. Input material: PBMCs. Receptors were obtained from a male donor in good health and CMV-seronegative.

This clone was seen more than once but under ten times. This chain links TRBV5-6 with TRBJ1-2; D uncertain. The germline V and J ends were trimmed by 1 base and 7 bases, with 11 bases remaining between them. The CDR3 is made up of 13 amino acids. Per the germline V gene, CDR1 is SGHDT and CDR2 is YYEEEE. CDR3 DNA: TGTGCCAGCAGCTTGAGGGAGCTTCGTGGCTACACCTTC. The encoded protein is CASSLRELRGYTF.

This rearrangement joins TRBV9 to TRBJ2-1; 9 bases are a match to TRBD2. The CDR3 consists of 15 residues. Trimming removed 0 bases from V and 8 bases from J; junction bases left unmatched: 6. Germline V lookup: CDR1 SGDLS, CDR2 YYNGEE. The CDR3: CASSVGRGGPDEQFF. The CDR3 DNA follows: TGTGCCAGCAGCGTAGGGCGGGGGGGGCCCGATGAGCAGTTCTTC.

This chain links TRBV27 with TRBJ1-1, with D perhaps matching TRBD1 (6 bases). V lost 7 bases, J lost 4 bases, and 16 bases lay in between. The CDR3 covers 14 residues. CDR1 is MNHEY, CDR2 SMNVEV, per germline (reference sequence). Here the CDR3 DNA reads TGTGCCAGCACCCCTACTAGGGGGTTCACTGAAGCTTTCTTT. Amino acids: CASTPTRGFTEAFF.

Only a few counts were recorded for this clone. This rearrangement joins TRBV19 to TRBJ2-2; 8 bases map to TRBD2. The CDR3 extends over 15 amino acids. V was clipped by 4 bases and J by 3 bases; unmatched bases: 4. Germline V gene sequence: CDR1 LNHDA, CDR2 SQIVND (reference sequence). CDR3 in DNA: TGTGCCAGTAGTAGGGCGGGGGGTGACACCGGGGAGCTGTTTTTT. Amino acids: CASSRAGGDTGELFF.

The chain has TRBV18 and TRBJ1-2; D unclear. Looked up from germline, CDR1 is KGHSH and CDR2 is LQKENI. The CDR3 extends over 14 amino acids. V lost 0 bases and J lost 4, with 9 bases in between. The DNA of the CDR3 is TGTGCCAGCTCACCACCCCGAGAGATCTATGGCTACACCTTC. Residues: CASSPPREIYGYTF.

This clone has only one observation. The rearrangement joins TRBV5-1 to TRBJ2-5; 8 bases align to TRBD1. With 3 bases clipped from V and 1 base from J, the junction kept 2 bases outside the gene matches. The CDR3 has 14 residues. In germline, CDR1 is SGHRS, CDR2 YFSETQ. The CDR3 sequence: CASSYTGGQETQYF. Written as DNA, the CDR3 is TGCGCCAGCAGCTATACAGGGGGCCAAGAGACCCAGTACTTC.

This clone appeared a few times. CDR3 bases: TGTGCCAGCTCACAGGGACAGCGGAAGACCTTC. Translation: CASSQGQRKTF. The rearrangement joins TRBV18 to TRBJ1-2, with TRBD1 matching 7 bases. The CDR3 sequence is 11 residues long. Germline V gene data show CDR1 as KGHSH and CDR2 as LQKENI. The ends lost 4 bases at V and 14 bases at J; junction bases unmatched: 7.

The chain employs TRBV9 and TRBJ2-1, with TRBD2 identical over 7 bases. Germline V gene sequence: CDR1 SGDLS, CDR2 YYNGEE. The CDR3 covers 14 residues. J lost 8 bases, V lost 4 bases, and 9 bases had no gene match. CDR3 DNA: TGTGCCAGCAGCATCATGTGGGGGGGTGATGAGCAGTTCTTC. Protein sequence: CASSIMWGGDEQFF.

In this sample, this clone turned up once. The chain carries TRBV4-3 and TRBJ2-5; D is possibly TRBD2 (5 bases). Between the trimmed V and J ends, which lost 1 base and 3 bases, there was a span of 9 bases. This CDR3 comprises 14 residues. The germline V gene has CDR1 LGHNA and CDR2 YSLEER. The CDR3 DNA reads TGCGCCAGCAGCCAAGGCCTGAGGGAAGAGACCCAGTACTTC. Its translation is CASSQGLREETQYF.

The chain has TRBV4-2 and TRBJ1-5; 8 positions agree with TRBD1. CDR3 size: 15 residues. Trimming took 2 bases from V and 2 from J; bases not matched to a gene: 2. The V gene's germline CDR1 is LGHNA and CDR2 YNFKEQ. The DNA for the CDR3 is TGTGCCAGCAGCCAACTGACAGGGGGCAATCAGCCCCAGCATTTT. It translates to CASSQLTGGNQPQHF.

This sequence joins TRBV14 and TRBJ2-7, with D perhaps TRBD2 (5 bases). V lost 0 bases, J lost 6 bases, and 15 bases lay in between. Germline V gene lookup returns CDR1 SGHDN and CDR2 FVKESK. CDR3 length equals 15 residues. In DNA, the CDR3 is TGTGCCAGCAGCCAAGAACCCGGGAAATCGATCGAGCAGTACTTC. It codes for CASSQEPGKSIEQYF. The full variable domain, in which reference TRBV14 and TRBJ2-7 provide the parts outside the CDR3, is EAGVTQFPSHSVIEKGQTVTLRCDPISGHDNLYWYRRVMGKEIKFLLHFVKESKQDESGMPNNRFLAERTGGTYSTLKVQPAELEDSGVYFCASSQEPGKSIEQYFGPGTRLTVT.

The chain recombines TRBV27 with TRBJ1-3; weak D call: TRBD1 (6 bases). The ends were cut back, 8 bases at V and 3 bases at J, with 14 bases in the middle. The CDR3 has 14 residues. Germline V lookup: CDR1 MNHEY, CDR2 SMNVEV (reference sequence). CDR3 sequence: CASAHRAYGNTIYF. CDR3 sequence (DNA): TGTGCCAGCGCCCACAGGGCCTATGGAAACACCATATATTTT.

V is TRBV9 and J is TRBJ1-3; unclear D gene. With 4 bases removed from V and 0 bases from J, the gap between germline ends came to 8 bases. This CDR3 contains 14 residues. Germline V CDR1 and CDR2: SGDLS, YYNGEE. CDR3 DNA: TGTGCCAGCAGCCCGGGAAACTCTGGAAACACCATATATTTT. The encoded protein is CASSPGNSGNTIYF. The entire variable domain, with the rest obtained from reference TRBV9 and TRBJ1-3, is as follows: DSGVTQTPKHLITATGQRVTLRCSPRSGDLSVYWYQQSLDQGLQFLIQYYNGEERAKGNILERFSAQQFPDLHSELNLSSLELGDSALYFCASSPGNSGNTIYFGEGSWLTVV.

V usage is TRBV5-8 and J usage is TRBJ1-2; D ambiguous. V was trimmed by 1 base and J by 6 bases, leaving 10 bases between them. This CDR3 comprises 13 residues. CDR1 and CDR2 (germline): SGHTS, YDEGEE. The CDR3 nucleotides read TGTGCCAGCAGCTTGATTCGTCAGAATGGCTACACCTTC. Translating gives CASSLIRQNGYTF.

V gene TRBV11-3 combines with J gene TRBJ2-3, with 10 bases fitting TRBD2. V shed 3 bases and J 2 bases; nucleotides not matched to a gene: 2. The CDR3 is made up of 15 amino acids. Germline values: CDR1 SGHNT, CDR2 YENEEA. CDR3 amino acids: CASSFGTSATDTQYF. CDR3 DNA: TGTGCCAGCAGCTTTGGGACTAGCGCCACAGATACGCAGTATTTT.

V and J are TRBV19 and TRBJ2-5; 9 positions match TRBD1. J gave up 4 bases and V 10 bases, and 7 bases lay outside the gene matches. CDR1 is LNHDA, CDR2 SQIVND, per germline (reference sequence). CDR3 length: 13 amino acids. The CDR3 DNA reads TGTGCCACCTCGTTGGACAGGGGAGAGACCCAGTACTTC. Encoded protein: CATSLDRGETQYF.

CDR3 amino acids: CAWSVDRVGNNSPLHF. The CDR3 bases are TGTGCCTGGAGTGTCGACAGGGTGGGAAATAATTCACCCCTCCACTTT. The chain uses TRBV30 and TRBJ1-6, with TRBD1 matching over 7 bases. Germline V gives CDR1 GTSNPN, CDR2 SVGIG (reference sequence). There are 16 residues in the CDR3. The trim removed 0 bases at V and 5 bases at J, leaving 7 bases unmatched. Combining the CDR3 with reference TRBV30 and TRBJ1-6 gives the whole variable domain SQTIHQWPATLVQPVGSPLSLECTVEGTSNPNLYWYRQAAGRGLQLLFYSVGIGQISSEVPQNLSASRPQDRQFILSSKKLLLSDSGFYLCAWSVDRVGNNSPLHFGNGTRLTVT.

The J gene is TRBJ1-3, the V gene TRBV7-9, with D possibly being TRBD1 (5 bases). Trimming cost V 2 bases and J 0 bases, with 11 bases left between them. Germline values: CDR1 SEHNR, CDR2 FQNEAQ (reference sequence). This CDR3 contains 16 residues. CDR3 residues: CASSLSVGGSGNTIYF. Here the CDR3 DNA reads TGTGCCAGCAGCTTAAGTGTGGGGGGCTCTGGAAACACCATATATTTT.

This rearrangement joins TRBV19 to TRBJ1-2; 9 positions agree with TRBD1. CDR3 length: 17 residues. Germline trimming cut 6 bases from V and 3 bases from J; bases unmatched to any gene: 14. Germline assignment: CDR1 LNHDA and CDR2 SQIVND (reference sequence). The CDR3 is CASRPLGTGYPYYGYTF. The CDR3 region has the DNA TGTGCCAGTAGGCCCCTGGGGACAGGGTATCCTTACTATGGCTACACCTTC.

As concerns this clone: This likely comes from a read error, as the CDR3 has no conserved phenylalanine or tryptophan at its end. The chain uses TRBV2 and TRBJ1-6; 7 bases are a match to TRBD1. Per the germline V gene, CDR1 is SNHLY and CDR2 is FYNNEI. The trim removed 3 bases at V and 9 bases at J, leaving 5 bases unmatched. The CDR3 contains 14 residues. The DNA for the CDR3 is TGTGCCAGCAGTGATTACAGGGGCGGTTCACCCCTCCACCTT. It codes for CASSDYRGGSPLHL.

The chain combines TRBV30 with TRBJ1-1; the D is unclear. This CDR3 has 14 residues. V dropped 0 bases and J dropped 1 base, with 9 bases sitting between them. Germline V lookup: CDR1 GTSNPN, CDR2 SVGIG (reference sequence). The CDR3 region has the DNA TGTGCCTGGAGTGTGGTACGGGGGAACACTGAAGCTTTCTTT. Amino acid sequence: CAWSVVRGNTEAFF.

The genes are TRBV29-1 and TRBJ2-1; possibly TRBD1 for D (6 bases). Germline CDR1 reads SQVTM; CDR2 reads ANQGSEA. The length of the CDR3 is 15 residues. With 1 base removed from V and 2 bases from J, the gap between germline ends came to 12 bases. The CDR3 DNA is TGCAGCGTTGAAGGTGCCGGGACACCCTACAATGAGCAGTTCTTC. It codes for CSVEGAGTPYNEQFF.

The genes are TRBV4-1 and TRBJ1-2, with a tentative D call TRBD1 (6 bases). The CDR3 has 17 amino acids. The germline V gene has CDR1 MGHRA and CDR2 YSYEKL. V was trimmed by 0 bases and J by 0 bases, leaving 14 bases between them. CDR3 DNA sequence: TGCGCCAGCAGCCAAGATGGGAACAGGGCCGCTAACTATGGCTACACCTTC. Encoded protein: CASSQDGNRAANYGYTF.

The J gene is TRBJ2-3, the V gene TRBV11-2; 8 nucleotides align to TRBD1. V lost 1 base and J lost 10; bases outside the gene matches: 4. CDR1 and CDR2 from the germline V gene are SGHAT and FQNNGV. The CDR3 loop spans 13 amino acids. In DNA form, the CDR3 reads TGTGCCAGCAGCTTAGCTGCAGGGGGCCCGCAGTATTTT. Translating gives CASSLAAGGPQYF.

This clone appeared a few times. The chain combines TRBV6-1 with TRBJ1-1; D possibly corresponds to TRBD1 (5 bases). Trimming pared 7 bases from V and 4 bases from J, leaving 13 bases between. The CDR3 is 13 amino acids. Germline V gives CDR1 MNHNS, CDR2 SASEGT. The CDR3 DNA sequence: TGTGCCAGCAACGGGGGGGAGTTCACTGAAGCTTTCTTT. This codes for CASNGGEFTEAFF.

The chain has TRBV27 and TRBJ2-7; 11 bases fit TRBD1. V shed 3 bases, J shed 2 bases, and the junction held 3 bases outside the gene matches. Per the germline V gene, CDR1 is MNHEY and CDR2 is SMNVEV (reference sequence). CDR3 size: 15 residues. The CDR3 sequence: CASSFGQGATYEQYF. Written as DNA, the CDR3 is TGTGCCAGCAGTTTCGGACAGGGGGCGACCTACGAGCAGTACTTC.

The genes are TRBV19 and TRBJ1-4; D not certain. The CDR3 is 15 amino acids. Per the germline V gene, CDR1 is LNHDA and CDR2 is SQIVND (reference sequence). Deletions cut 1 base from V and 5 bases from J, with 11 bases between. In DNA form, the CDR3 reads TGTGCCAGTAGTATAGGTGGAGGTAAGAATGAAAAACTGTTTTTT. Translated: CASSIGGGKNEKLFF.

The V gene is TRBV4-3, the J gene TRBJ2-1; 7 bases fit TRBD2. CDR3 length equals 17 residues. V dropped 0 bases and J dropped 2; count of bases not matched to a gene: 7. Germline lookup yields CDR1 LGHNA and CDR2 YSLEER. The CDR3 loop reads CASSQDGRAMTYNEQFF. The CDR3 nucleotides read TGCGCCAGCAGCCAAGATGGGAGGGCTATGACCTACAATGAGCAGTTCTTC.

This CDR3 reads CASSLNSGESSYEQYF. CDR3 nucleotides: TGTGCCAGCAGCTTAAATAGCGGGGAGTCTTCCTACGAGCAGTACTTC. The V and J genes are TRBV7-2 and TRBJ2-7; 8 bases map to TRBD2. CDR3 size: 16 residues. Germline V gene sequence: CDR1 SGHTA, CDR2 FQGNSA. Trimming at V came to 2 bases and at J to 1 base, leaving 7 bases not matched to a gene. Together with reference TRBV7-2 and TRBJ2-7, the CDR3 gives the full variable domain: GAGVSQSPSNKVTEKGKDVELRCDPISGHTALYWYRQSLGQGLEFLIYFQGNSAPDKSGLPSDRFSAERTGGSVSTLTIQRTQQEDSAVYLCASSLNSGESSYEQYFGPGTRLTVT.

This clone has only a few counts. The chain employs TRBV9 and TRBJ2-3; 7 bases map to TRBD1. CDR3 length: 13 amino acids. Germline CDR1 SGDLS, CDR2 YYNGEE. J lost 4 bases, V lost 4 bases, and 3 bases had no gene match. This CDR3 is CASSPDRADTQYF. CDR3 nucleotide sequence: TGTGCCAGCAGCCCAGACAGGGCAGATACGCAGTATTTT.